Listed below are T cell receptor beta chains from one sample, sequenced in a study of CD8 T cells in Susac syndrome. TCRdb re-called the immunoSEQ multiplex PCR reads through MiXCR, storing one row per CDR3 protein. The data show around 170,000 distinct CDR3 sequences, around 95% seen once. Material: CD4+ T cells from PBMCs. All receptors come from a human donor with Susac syndrome. Both conserved end residues are part of each CDR3. A D gene is named only where the DNA matches it firmly. The listing skips clone size in some rows; elsewhere it reads once, few, many or a size class.

cdr3_nt cdr3_aa clone_size v_call d_call j_call
TGCAGTGCTAGAGTCGAAGGGGCGAACACTGAAGCTTTCTTT CSARVEGANTEAFF - TRBV20-1 - TRBJ1-1
TGTGCCTGGAGCCGGGACAGGTCCTACAATGAGCAGTTCTTC CAWSRDRSYNEQFF few TRBV30 TRBD1 TRBJ2-1
TGTGCCAGCAGCCGTCGGGTAGCGGGACTGGGAAATGAGCAGTTCTTC CASSRRVAGLGNEQFF - TRBV7-6 TRBD2 TRBJ2-1
TGTGCCAGCAGTTGGACAGCCTATGGCTACACCTTC CASSWTAYGYTF - TRBV12-3/TRBV12-4 - TRBJ1-2
TGTGCCTGGGGTGCCGGGGTTGGTGGCGAGCAGTACTTC CAWGAGVGGEQYF - TRBV30 - TRBJ2-7
TGTGCCTGGAGTGTAGGACATAGTGGCGAGCAGTACTTC CAWSVGHSGEQYF once TRBV30 - TRBJ2-7
TGTGCCAGCAGTTTTGGCCAGGGGGTGTTCGGCTACACCTTC CASSFGQGVFGYTF once TRBV12-3/TRBV12-4 TRBD1 TRBJ1-2
TGTGCCTGGAGTAGCCACCCGCAGGTCGCGTGGGGGGAGCTGTTTTTT CAWSSHPQVAWGELFF - TRBV30 - TRBJ2-2
TGTGCCAGCAGTTTATTAAGCGGGGACAACACCGGGGAGCTGTTTTTT CASSLLSGDNTGELFF - TRBV12-3/TRBV12-4 TRBD2 TRBJ2-2
TGTGCCACCAGCAGAACAGGGACGGTGAATCAGCCCCAGCATTTT CATSRTGTVNQPQHF once TRBV15 - TRBJ1-5
TGTGCCAGCAGCTTGAACAGGGACTTCAACACAGATACGCAGTATTTT CASSLNRDFNTDTQYF - TRBV12-3/TRBV12-4 - TRBJ2-3
TGTGCCAGCAGCCAAGCGCGAACCCTAGTCGCGGGGTTCGAGCAGTACTTC CASSQARTLVAGFEQYF once TRBV14 - TRBJ2-7
TGTGCCAGCAGCTTAGCCAGGGGGCTAGAGACCCAGTACTTC CASSLARGLETQYF - TRBV7-9 TRBD1 TRBJ2-5
TGCGCCACCCAGTCGGGACAGGGTGGTCAAGAGACCCAGTACTTC CATQSGQGGQETQYF - TRBV5-1 TRBD1 TRBJ2-5
TGCGCCAGCAGCCAAGTACACAGTTCGGATACGCAGTATTTT CASSQVHSSDTQYF - TRBV4-1 - TRBJ2-3
TGCAGTGCCCCCCCGGGACTAGCAACAGATACGCAGTATTTT CSAPPGLATDTQYF - TRBV20-1 TRBD2 TRBJ2-3
TGTGCCAGCAGTTTGGCAGACGGACAGGGGGCCGGGGAGACCCAGTACTTC CASSLADGQGAGETQYF once TRBV12-3/TRBV12-4 TRBD1 TRBJ2-5
TGTGCCAGCAGCCAGACTGGGGACGAAGCTTTCTTT CASSQTGDEAFF - TRBV3-1 - TRBJ1-1
TGTGCCAGCAGTAAGAGGGAGACCCAGTACTTC CASSKRETQYF - TRBV28 - TRBJ2-5
TGCAGCGTTGAAAGGGGGCGGCCAGATACGCAGTATTTT CSVERGRPDTQYF - TRBV29-1 TRBD1 TRBJ2-3
TGTGCCAGCAGGACAGATAACACCGGGGAGCTGTTTTTT CASRTDNTGELFF - TRBV2 - TRBJ2-2
TGTGCCAGCAGTCGACTAGCGGGGGGGCCTAGGGAGCAGTTCTTC CASSRLAGGPREQFF - TRBV28 TRBD2 TRBJ2-1
TGCAGTGCTAGAGATCAAAAGGCAGGGGGCATGATAGAGACCCAGTACTTC CSARDQKAGGMIETQYF - TRBV20-1 TRBD1 TRBJ2-5
TGCGCCAGCAGCCAAGAACGTTCGGCTAGCGGGGACAATGAGCAGTTCTTC CASSQERSASGDNEQFF - TRBV4-1 TRBD2 TRBJ2-1
TGTGCCTGGTCACAGGGCTCTAACTATGGCTACACCTTC CAWSQGSNYGYTF once TRBV30 - TRBJ1-2
TGTGCCAGCAGCGCTACAGGGAACACTGAAGCTTTCTTT CASSATGNTEAFF few TRBV9 - TRBJ1-1
TGTGCCAGCAGTGACACTAGGGGGATAATGGAGACCGGGGAGCTGTTTTTT CASSDTRGIMETGELFF - TRBV2 - TRBJ2-2